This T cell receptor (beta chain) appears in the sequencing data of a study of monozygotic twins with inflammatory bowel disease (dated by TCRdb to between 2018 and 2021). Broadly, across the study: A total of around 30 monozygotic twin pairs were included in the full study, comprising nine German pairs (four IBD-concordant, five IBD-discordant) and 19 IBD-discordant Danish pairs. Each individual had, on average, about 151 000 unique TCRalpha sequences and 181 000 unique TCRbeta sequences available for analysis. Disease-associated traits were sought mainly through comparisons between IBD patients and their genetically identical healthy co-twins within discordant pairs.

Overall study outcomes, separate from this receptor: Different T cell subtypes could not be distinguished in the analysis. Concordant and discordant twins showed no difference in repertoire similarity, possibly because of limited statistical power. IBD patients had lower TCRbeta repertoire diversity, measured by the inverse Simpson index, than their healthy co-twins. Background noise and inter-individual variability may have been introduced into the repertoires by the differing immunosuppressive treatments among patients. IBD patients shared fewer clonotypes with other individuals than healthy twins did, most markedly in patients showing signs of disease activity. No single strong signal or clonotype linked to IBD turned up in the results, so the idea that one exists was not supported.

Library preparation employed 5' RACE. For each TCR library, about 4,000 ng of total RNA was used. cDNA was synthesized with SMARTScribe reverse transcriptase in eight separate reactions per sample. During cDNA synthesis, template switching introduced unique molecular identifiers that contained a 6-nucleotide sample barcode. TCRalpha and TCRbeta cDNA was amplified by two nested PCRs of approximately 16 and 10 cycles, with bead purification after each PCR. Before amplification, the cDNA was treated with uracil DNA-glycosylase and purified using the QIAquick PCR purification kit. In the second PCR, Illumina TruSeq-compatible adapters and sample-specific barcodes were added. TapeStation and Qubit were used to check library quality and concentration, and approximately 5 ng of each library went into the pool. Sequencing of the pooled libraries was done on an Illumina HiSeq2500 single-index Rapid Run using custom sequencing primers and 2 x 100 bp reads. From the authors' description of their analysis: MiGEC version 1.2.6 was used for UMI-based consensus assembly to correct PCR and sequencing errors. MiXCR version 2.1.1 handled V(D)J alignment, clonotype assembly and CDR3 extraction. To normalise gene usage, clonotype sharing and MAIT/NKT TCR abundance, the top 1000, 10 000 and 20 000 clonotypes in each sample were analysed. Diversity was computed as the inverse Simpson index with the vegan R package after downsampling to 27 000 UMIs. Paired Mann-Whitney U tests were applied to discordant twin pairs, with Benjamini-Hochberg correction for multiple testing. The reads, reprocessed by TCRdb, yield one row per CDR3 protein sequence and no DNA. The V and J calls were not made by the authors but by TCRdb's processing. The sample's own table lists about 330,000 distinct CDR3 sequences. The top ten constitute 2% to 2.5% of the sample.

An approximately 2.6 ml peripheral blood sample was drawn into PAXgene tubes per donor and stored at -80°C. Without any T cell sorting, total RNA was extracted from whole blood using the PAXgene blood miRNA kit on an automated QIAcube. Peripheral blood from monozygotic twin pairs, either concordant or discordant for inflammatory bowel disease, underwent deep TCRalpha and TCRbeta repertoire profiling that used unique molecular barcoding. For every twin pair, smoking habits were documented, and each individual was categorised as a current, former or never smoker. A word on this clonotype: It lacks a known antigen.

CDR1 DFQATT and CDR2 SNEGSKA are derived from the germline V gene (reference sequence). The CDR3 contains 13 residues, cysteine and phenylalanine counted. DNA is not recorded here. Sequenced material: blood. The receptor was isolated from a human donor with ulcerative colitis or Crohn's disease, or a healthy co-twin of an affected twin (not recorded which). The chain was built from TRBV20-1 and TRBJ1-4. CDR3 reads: CSARRTANEKLFF.